The rows below give T cell receptor beta chains drawn from one sample of a study of T-cell memory formation after mild COVID-19. TCRdb independently ran MiXCR on the 5' RACE reads; one entry per CDR3 protein. The sample holds 250,000 to 300,000 distinct CDR3 sequences, 15% seen once. The sequencing input was PBMCs or a T cell subset sorted from them (not recorded which). The source of these receptors is a man between 18 and 29 years old who had mild COVID-19 (a few samples of this study predate the infection). Cell type and time point are not known. The CDR3 runs from the conserved cysteine through the conserved F or W. A D gene is named only where the DNA matches it firmly. Clone size is not always given. Where it is, it says once, few, many or a class for expanded clones.

d_call,v_call,clone_size,j_call,cdr3_nt,cdr3_aa
-,TRBV6-6,few,TRBJ2-4,TGTGCCAGCAGCCGACGCCCGGACCAGGGAAACATTCAGTACTTC,CASSRRPDQGNIQYF
TRBD2,TRBV18,-,TRBJ2-3,TGTGCCAGCTCACCAGATGCTAGCGGGGGATGGCCCGATACGCAGTATTTT,CASSPDASGGWPDTQYF
-,TRBV10-3,-,TRBJ2-1,TGTGCCATCAGTGAGTCGAGTTACGAGCAGTTCTTC,CAISESSYEQFF
TRBD1,TRBV3-1,few,TRBJ1-1,TGTGCCAGCAGCCATGCCGGGACAGGGCGCACTGAAGCTTTCTTT,CASSHAGTGRTEAFF
-,TRBV19,-,TRBJ1-2,TGTGCCAGTAGCGGCTTGCAGGGGCGGAGTGGCTACACCTTC,CASSGLQGRSGYTF
TRBD1,TRBV5-1,-,TRBJ1-2,TGCGCCAGCAGCCCCGGGGACAGCTCCTATGGCTACACCTTC,CASSPGDSSYGYTF
-,TRBV5-5,few,TRBJ2-1,TGTGCCAGCACCCCGCGAATCACCGGAGCGGACGTCAATGAGCAGTTCTTC,CASTPRITGADVNEQFF
-,TRBV4-1,few,TRBJ2-7,TGCGCCAGCAGCCAAGATGACTACTCCTACGAGCAGTACTTC,CASSQDDYSYEQYF
-,TRBV20-1,few,TRBJ2-7,TGCAGTGCTCTACGGTCAGGTTCCTACTCCTACGAGCAGTACTTC,CSALRSGSYSYEQYF
TRBD2,TRBV3-1,-,TRBJ2-7,TGTGCCAGCAGCCAACGTCAGCGGGGGAACTCCGAGCAGTACTTC,CASSQRQRGNSEQYF
-,TRBV20-1,-,TRBJ2-1,TGCAGTGCTCTGGGGGGGCCCTCCTACAATGAGCAGTTCTTC,CSALGGPSYNEQFF
-,TRBV5-1,-,TRBJ1-1,TGCGCCAGCAGCGAGGTCCAGGGTGGTTTGGGTAAGAACACTGAAGCTTTCTTT,CASSEVQGGLGKNTEAFF
-,TRBV5-1,few,TRBJ2-7,TGCGCCAGCAGCTTGGTTGGGACGGGGTACGAGCAGTACTTC,CASSLVGTGYEQYF
-,TRBV20-1,few,TRBJ1-2,TGCAGTGCTAGCCCTCCGGGCTATGGCTACACCTTC,CSASPPGYGYTF
TRBD2,TRBV7-2,-,TRBJ2-7,TGTGCCAGCGGCGGGGGCTCCTACGAGCAGTACTTC,CASGGGSYEQYF
-,TRBV5-1,many,TRBJ2-1,TGCGCCAGCAGCTTGGGGGGTTTCTCCTACAATGAGCAGTTCTTC,CASSLGGFSYNEQFF
-,TRBV5-1,few,TRBJ1-4,TGCGCCAGCAGCTTAGGACAGACGGCGTGGGAAAAACTGTTTTTT,CASSLGQTAWEKLFF
TRBD1,TRBV7-2,few,TRBJ1-2,TGTGCCAGCAGCTCACCAGGGGGTGGGGGCTATGGCTACACCTTC,CASSSPGGGGYGYTF
-,TRBV6-5,few,TRBJ1-3,TGTGCCAGCAGTGGCAGTGGAAACACCATATATTTT,CASSGSGNTIYF
-,TRBV7-2,few,TRBJ2-3,TGTGCCAGCAGCTTAGGTACACTCCGCACAGATACGCAGTATTTT,CASSLGTLRTDTQYF
-,TRBV7-2,-,TRBJ1-5,TGTGCCAGCAGCCCGGCAGGAAGACTCAATCAGCCCCAGCATTTT,CASSPAGRLNQPQHF
TRBD1,TRBV5-5,many,TRBJ1-1,TGTGCCAGCAGTGGACAGGCGAGATTAGGAGCTTTCTTT,CASSGQARLGAFF
-,TRBV12-3/TRBV12-4,few,TRBJ2-1,TGTGCCAGCAGTTTTGGAGGGGGGGCCAGAGTGGAGCAGTTCTTC,CASSFGGGARVEQFF
TRBD2,TRBV20-1,few,TRBJ2-5,TGCAGTGCTAGAGACGACCTCGGACTAGCGGGGGCCCCGAGGGAGACCCAGTACTTC,CSARDDLGLAGAPRETQYF
TRBD2,TRBV7-6,-,TRBJ2-1,TGTGCCAGCAGCTTAGTTGGCGGTCGTCGGGGGGGATTATACAATGAGCAGTTCTTC,CASSLVGGRRGGLYNEQFF
-,TRBV18,-,TRBJ2-5,TGTGCCAGCTCACCCGGGAGAGTAAGCCAAGAGACCCAGTACTTC,CASSPGRVSQETQYF
-,TRBV4-3,-,TRBJ2-1,TGCGCCAGCAGCCAAGGGCCCGGGAAGCAGTTCTTC,CASSQGPGKQFF
TRBD1,TRBV7-9,few,TRBJ2-6,TGTGCCAGCAGCTCTTCGGACAGGGGGTCTGTATCTGGGGCCAACGTCCTGACTTTC,CASSSSDRGSVSGANVLTF
TRBD2,TRBV7-9,many,TRBJ2-2,TGTGCCAGCAGACCTGGACTAGCGGGCACCGGGGAGCTGTTTTTT,CASRPGLAGTGELFF
TRBD2,TRBV4-2,-,TRBJ2-5,TGTGCCAGCAGCCACGGACTAGCGTGGGAGACCCAGTACTTC,CASSHGLAWETQYF
-,TRBV7-9,-,TRBJ1-2,TGTGCCAGCAGCGTCCAGGTGATCTATGGCTACACCTTC,CASSVQVIYGYTF
TRBD2,TRBV6-5,-,TRBJ2-3,TGTGCCAGCAGTGCCGCCGATCTGTCTAGCGGGGGTCCAGATACGCAGTATTTT,CASSAADLSSGGPDTQYF
-,TRBV5-8,few,TRBJ1-5,TGTGCCAGCAGTATCGCAGGGGTCCAGCCCCAGCATTTT,CASSIAGVQPQHF
-,TRBV3-1,-,TRBJ1-1,TGTGCCAGCAGCCAAGGACCGCCGTCTCAGGCCGGAGCTTTCTTT,CASSQGPPSQAGAFF
TRBD1,TRBV4-3,few,TRBJ1-2,TGCGCCAGCAGCCAAGATCGGCGTTGGGCAGGGGGTAACTATGGCTACACCTTC,CASSQDRRWAGGNYGYTF
-,TRBV7-2,few,TRBJ2-7,TGTGCCAGCAGCAATGATGGGGTCTCCTACGAGCAGTACTTC,CASSNDGVSYEQYF
TRBD2,TRBV7-2,few,TRBJ2-3,TGTGCCAGCAGCGTGGGACTAGCGGGGAACACAGATACGCAGTATTTT,CASSVGLAGNTDTQYF
TRBD2,TRBV5-6,few,TRBJ2-7,TGTGCCAGCAGCTTGGCAGGGACTAGCAACCACGAGCAGTACTTC,CASSLAGTSNHEQYF
-,TRBV6-5,many,TRBJ2-3,TGTGCCAGCAGTCCCGGGACATTGGGCCCAGATACGCAGTATTTT,CASSPGTLGPDTQYF
TRBD1,TRBV5-1,-,TRBJ1-2,TGCGCCAGCAGCTTGGGGACAGGGGTCTATGGCTACACCTTC,CASSLGTGVYGYTF
-,TRBV5-1,-,TRBJ1-2,TGCGCCAGCAGCTTTCAAGGGAACGATGGCTACACCTTC,CASSFQGNDGYTF
-,TRBV29-1,-,TRBJ1-1,TGCAGCGTGGCTACGAGACAGACGATTGAAGCTTTCTTT,CSVATRQTIEAFF